The 26 T cell receptor beta chains reported below all come from one sample, sequenced in a study of shared clonotypes between healthy human individuals. Clones were sequenced by immunoSEQ multiplex PCR, and TCRdb holds only the in-frame ones, with some missing. In the table there are a few million clones, around 92% of which are singletons. The sample consisted of naive CD4+ T cells from PBMCs. Subset denoted: CD45RA+ positively selected. These TCRs come from a man aged 18 to 35 in good health. Some clones in this sample may be carry-over from other donors' samples.

This clone occurred once. The chain is built from TRBV19 and TRBJ2-7; D unresolved. The V and J ends lost 6 bases and 0 bases respectively, with 9 bases between them. The CDR3 covers 13 residues. CDR1 LNHDA and CDR2 SQIVND come from the germline V gene (reference sequence). The CDR3, as DNA: TGTGCCAGTAGCCCGGAGAGCTCCTACGAGCAGTACTTC. Protein: CASSPESSYEQYF.

V is TRBV12-5 and J is TRBJ1-1; no firm D call. From germline, CDR1 is LGHNT and CDR2 FRNRAP. Trimming left V 2 bases short and J 7 bases short, with 11 bases between. The CDR3 covers 13 residues. CDR3 nucleotide sequence: TGTGCTAGTGGTTTGCCACTGGAGGGTGAAGCTTTCTTT. This codes for CASGLPLEGEAFF. Combining the CDR3 with reference TRBV12-5 and TRBJ1-1 gives the whole variable domain DARVTQTPRHKVTEMGQEVTMRCQPILGHNTVFWYRQTMMQGLELLAYFRNRAPLDDSGMPKDRFSAEMPDATLATLKIQPSEPRDSAVYFCASGLPLEGEAFFGQGTRLTVV.

This clone was detected once. The V call is TRBV19, the J call TRBJ2-3, with 10 bases fitting TRBD2. V shed 11 bases, J shed 5 bases, and the junction held 10 bases outside the gene matches. This CDR3 has 14 amino acids. Germline lookup yields CDR1 LNHDA and CDR2 SQIVND (reference sequence). The CDR3 DNA sequence: TGTGCCGCAGCGGGAGGGCGTATGGGAGATACGCAGTATTTT. Residues: CAAAGGRMGDTQYF.

This clone occurred once. Other nucleotide sequences in the sample specify the same CDR3. The chain employs TRBV20-1 and TRBJ1-1; D unresolved. The CDR3 is 11 amino acids. Germline values: CDR1 DFQATT, CDR2 SNEGSKA (reference sequence). V shed 3 bases and J shed 6 bases, with 8 bases lying between them. CDR3 DNA: TGCAGTGCTAGCGGATGGGCTGAAGCTTTCTTT. Amino acids: CSASGWAEAFF.

This clone was picked up one time. V is TRBV19 and J is TRBJ1-5; 7 nucleotides align to TRBD1. CDR1 and CDR2 (germline): LNHDA, SQIVND (reference sequence). This CDR3 is 15 amino acids long. J was trimmed by 3 bases and V by 5 bases; bases with no gene match: 7. The CDR3 loop is CASSGYGTDNQPQHF. In DNA, the CDR3 is TGTGCCAGTAGTGGCTACGGGACAGACAATCAGCCCCAGCATTTT. Using reference TRBV19 and TRBJ1-5 for the parts outside the CDR3, the full variable domain is DGGITQSPKYLFRKEGQNVTLSCEQNLNHDAMYWYRQDPGQGLRLIYYSQIVNDFQKGDIAEGYSVSREKKESFPLTVTSAQKNPTAFYLCASSGYGTDNQPQHFGDGTRLSIL.

The V call is TRBV14, the J call TRBJ2-1; TRBD2 is a possible D gene (6 bases). Germline CDR1 SGHDN, CDR2 FVKESK. Between the trimmed V and J ends, which lost 0 bases and 3 bases, there was a span of 12 bases. The CDR3 consists of 16 residues. CDR3 in amino acids: CASSQDLAVYYNEQFF. The CDR3 coding sequence is TGTGCCAGCAGCCAAGATTTAGCGGTATACTACAATGAGCAGTTCTTC.

The chain couples TRBV19 to TRBJ2-2; the D is unclear. The CDR3 runs to 13 residues. Looked up from germline, CDR1 is LNHDA and CDR2 is SQIVND (reference sequence). Trimming left V 1 base short and J 8 bases short, with 8 bases between. CDR3 in DNA: TGTGCCAGTAGTATAGCCTGGTCGGGGGAGCTGTTTTTT. Protein: CASSIAWSGELFF. The complete variable domain, with remaining parts taken from reference TRBV19 and TRBJ2-2, reads DGGITQSPKYLFRKEGQNVTLSCEQNLNHDAMYWYRQDPGQGLRLIYYSQIVNDFQKGDIAEGYSVSREKKESFPLTVTSAQKNPTAFYLCASSIAWSGELFFGEGSRLTVL.

This clone showed up just once. The chain employs TRBV11-2 and TRBJ1-1; the D is unclear. The CDR3 runs 13 residues. Germline V gene sequence: CDR1 SGHAT, CDR2 FQNNGV. Trimming cost V 5 bases and J 9 bases, with 16 bases left between them. The CDR3 DNA reads TGTGCCAGCAGCCCGATGATGGTCGGCAAAGCTTTCTTT. It specifies CASSPMMVGKAFF.

This chain joins TRBV5-1 and TRBJ2-2; no reliable D call. Trimming left V 2 bases short and J 9 bases short, with 11 bases between. Germline V gene lookup returns CDR1 SGHRS and CDR2 YFSETQ. This CDR3 has 13 amino acids. CDR3 nucleotides: TGCGCCAGCAGCTTTGACAAACACTGGGAGCTGTTTTTT. Its translation is CASSFDKHWELFF.

The CDR3 loop is CASSFGGGIIETQYF. The CDR3 DNA reads TGTGCCAGCAGTTTTGGAGGCGGTATTATAGAGACCCAGTACTTC. This sequence joins TRBV27 and TRBJ2-5; D is perhaps TRBD2 (5 bases). Trimming took off 3 bases at V and 4 bases at J, with 15 bases between the two ends. Germline V gives CDR1 MNHEY, CDR2 SMNVEV (reference sequence). The CDR3 has 15 residues.

The CDR3 DNA reads as TGTGCCTGGAACGACAACCTGAACACTGAAGCTTTCTTT. It yields the protein CAWNDNLNTEAFF. The chain couples TRBV30 to TRBJ1-1; D is ambiguous. Germline CDR1 is GTSNPN and CDR2 is SVGIG (reference sequence). The ends were cut back, 4 bases at V and 0 bases at J, with 9 bases in the middle. This CDR3 spans 13 amino acids.

The gene calls are TRBV4-1 and TRBJ1-1; D gene ambiguous. Germline assignment: CDR1 MGHRA and CDR2 YSYEKL. The CDR3 consists of 13 residues. V was cut by 6 bases and J by 1 base, with 9 bases left in between. CDR3 in DNA: TGCGCCAGCAGACGACAATCGAACACTGAAGCTTTCTTT. Its protein is CASRRQSNTEAFF.

This rearrangement joins TRBV25-1 to TRBJ2-7, with TRBD1 matching over 10 bases. Per the germline V gene, CDR1 is MGHDK and CDR2 is SYGVNS. The CDR3 length is 17 residues. V lost 1 base to trimming and J lost 4 bases; unmatched junction nucleotides: 10. Here the CDR3 reads CASSELVRDRGLYEQYF. CDR3 coding DNA: TGTGCCAGCAGTGAATTGGTCCGGGACAGGGGTTTATACGAGCAGTACTTC.

The DNA of the CDR3 is TGTGCCAGCTCACCAGTTTCTCGCCAGGGGAGGGAAAAACTGTTTTTT. As protein: CASSPVSRQGREKLFF. The chain links TRBV18 to TRBJ1-4; maybe TRBD1 (6 bases). The germline gives CDR1 KGHSH, CDR2 LQKENI. This CDR3 is built from 16 residues. Trimming removed 2 bases at V and 8 bases at J, with 18 bases between.

J is TRBJ2-1 and V is TRBV7-8; no reliable D call. Deletions cut 5 bases from V and 1 base from J, with 6 bases between. CDR3 length: 13 residues. CDR1 and CDR2 (germline): SGHVS, FQNEAQ. The CDR3 protein is CASSPLSYNEQFF. The CDR3 coding sequence is TGTGCCAGCAGCCCTCTATCCTACAATGAGCAGTTCTTC.

The chain links TRBV2 to TRBJ2-7, with 7 bases fitting TRBD1. The germline gives CDR1 SNHLY, CDR2 FYNNEI. This CDR3 has 14 amino acids. The V segment lost 6 bases and the J segment 2 bases; nucleotides outside the gene matches: 7. Here the CDR3 reads CASSIGQAAYEQYF. In DNA form, the CDR3 reads TGTGCCAGCAGCATCGGACAGGCTGCCTACGAGCAGTACTTC.

The chain combines TRBV5-1 with TRBJ2-1; possible D gene TRBD2, 5 bases. The germline CDR1 and CDR2 sequences are SGHRS and YFSETQ. This CDR3 is 13 amino acids long. V lost 0 bases, J lost 6 bases, and 7 bases lay in between. The CDR3 sequence is CASSLGRGNEQFF. The DNA of the CDR3 is TGCGCCAGCAGCTTGGGACGGGGCAATGAGCAGTTCTTC.

A note on this clone: The same CDR3 is also encoded by other DNA sequences in this sample. CDR3 nucleotide sequence: TGCGCCAGCAGCCTGGCCGGGACAGGGGGCACTGAAGCTTTCTTT. Residues: CASSLAGTGGTEAFF. The chain links TRBV5-1 to TRBJ1-1; 11 bases are a match to TRBD1. After removal of 4 bases from V and 4 bases from J, the junction contained 6 bases not matched to a gene. CDR1 and CDR2 from the germline V gene are SGHRS and YFSETQ. The CDR3 consists of 15 residues.

For this clone: This sample also contains other DNA sequences that code for the same CDR3. The chain uses TRBV6-6 and TRBJ2-2, with D perhaps matching TRBD1 (5 bases). V lost 0 bases, J lost 2 bases, and 10 bases lay in between. The V gene's germline CDR1 is MNHNY and CDR2 SVGAGI (reference sequence). The CDR3 is made up of 16 amino acids. CDR3 bases: TGTGCCAGCAGTTACTCATACAGGACAAACACCGGGGAGCTGTTTTTT. It translates to CASSYSYRTNTGELFF.

As DNA, the CDR3 is TGTGCCAGCAGCTTACCTCCGGGACAGGGGGCGGTATTTGGGGAGCTGTTTTTT. Translation gives CASSLPPGQGAVFGELFF. The rearrangement uses TRBV4-2 and TRBJ2-2; 12 bases fit TRBD1. This CDR3 spans 18 amino acids. Germline lookup yields CDR1 LGHNA and CDR2 YNFKEQ. V lost 5 bases to trimming and J lost 8 bases; unmatched junction nucleotides: 15.

V gene TRBV19 combines with J gene TRBJ2-5; D tentatively fits TRBD1 or TRBD2 (5 bases each). Germline lookup yields CDR1 LNHDA and CDR2 SQIVND (reference sequence). Trimming removed 9 bases from V and 6 bases from J, with 17 bases in between. The CDR3 runs to 13 residues. The DNA of the CDR3 is TGTGCCAGCTCCGGGGCGGACCGAAAGACCCAGTACTTC. Its protein is CASSGADRKTQYF.

This rearrangement joins TRBV6-6 to TRBJ2-1; D may be TRBD1 or TRBD2 (6 bases each). The CDR3 has 14 residues. Trimming shortened V by 4 bases and J by 8 bases, and 15 bases separated the two germline ends. The germline gives CDR1 MNHNY, CDR2 SVGAGI (reference sequence). In DNA form, the CDR3 reads TGTGCCAGCAGTTTCGGGGGCGGAAGGGATGAGCAGTTCTTC. This sequence encodes CASSFGGGRDEQFF.

The chain carries TRBV6-1 and TRBJ2-7; no reliable D call. Germline V gene lookup returns CDR1 MNHNS and CDR2 SASEGT. The CDR3 runs 14 residues. V lost 2 bases and J 0 bases, leaving 8 bases between the germline ends. The CDR3 loop is CASSETLSSYEQYF. In DNA, the CDR3 is TGTGCCAGCAGTGAAACATTGTCCTCCTACGAGCAGTACTTC.

This clone is a singleton in its sample. The chain uses TRBV2 and TRBJ2-7; a possible D gene is TRBD2 (6 bases). The CDR3 runs 13 residues. Trimming pared 4 bases from V and 6 bases from J, leaving 13 bases between. Germline CDR1 and CDR2: SNHLY and FYNNEI. CDR3 nucleotides: TGTGCCAGCAGTGTCCTATCCGGGGGCGAGCAGTACTTC. Protein sequence: CASSVLSGGEQYF.

V is TRBV28 and J is TRBJ2-7; TRBD1 aligns across 8 bases. The germline CDR1 and CDR2 sequences are MDHEN and SYDVKM. V lost 6 bases, J lost 4 bases, and 5 bases stayed unmatched. The CDR3 length is 13 residues. CDR3 loop: CASSWTGRYEQYF. CDR3 in DNA: TGTGCCAGCAGCTGGACAGGGAGATACGAGCAGTACTTC.

This clone was counted a few times. Other DNA sequences of this sample code for an identical CDR3. Here the CDR3 reads CASSRNTEAFF. CDR3 nucleotides: TGTGCCAGCAGTCGAAACACTGAAGCTTTCTTT. The chain employs TRBV2 and TRBJ1-1; no clear D. The CDR3 spans 11 residues. The V end was cut by 5 bases, the J end by 2 bases, with 3 bases between. Germline V gene lookup returns CDR1 SNHLY and CDR2 FYNNEI.